This T cell receptor beta chain was recovered during a study of blood T cell repertoires in COVID-19. The assay was immunoSEQ multiplex PCR, and TCRdb's table has in-frame clones only and misses some. The sample has some 300,000 clones; roughly 90% are singletons. Per the germline V gene, CDR1 is MNHEY and CDR2 is SMNVEV (reference sequence). V shed 6 bases, J shed 10 bases, and the junction held 11 bases outside the gene matches. The CDR3 is 14 residues long. The sequenced material came from peripheral blood. This sequence joins TRBV27 and TRBJ1-5; 8 bases are shared with TRBD1. The receptor comes from a woman aged 35 to 49 with COVID-19, enrolled during active disease. CDR3 protein: CASSLGQEGFPQHF. In DNA form, the CDR3 reads TGTGCCAGCAGCCTGGGACAGGAAGGCTTTCCCCAGCATTTT.